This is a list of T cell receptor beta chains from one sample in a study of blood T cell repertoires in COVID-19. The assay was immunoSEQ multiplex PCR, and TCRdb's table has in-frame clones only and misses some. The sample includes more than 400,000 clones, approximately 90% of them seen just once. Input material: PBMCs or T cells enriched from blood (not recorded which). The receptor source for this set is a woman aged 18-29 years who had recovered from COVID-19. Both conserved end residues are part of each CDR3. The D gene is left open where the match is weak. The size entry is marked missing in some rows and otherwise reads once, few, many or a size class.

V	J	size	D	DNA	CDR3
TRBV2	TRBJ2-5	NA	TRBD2	TGTGCCAGCAGTGGGCCTCTAGCGGGGTTAGCAGAGACCCAGTACTTC	CASSGPLAGLAETQYF
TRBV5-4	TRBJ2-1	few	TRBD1	TGTGCCAGCAGCGGCCACCGAGGGGGCGAAAACAATGAGCAGTTCTTC	CASSGHRGGENNEQFF
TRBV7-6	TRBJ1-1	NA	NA	TGTGCCAGCAGCGTAATTCAGGGAATTGAAGCTTTCTTT	CASSVIQGIEAFF
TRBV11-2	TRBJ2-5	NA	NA	TGTGCCAGCAGCGCTAGAACTCAAGAGACCCAGTACTTC	CASSARTQETQYF
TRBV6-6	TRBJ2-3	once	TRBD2	TGTGCCAGCAGCGGGACTAGCGGGGGAGATACGCAGTATTTT	CASSGTSGGDTQYF
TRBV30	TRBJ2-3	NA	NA	TGTGCCTGGATCCCGGGGACAGATACGCAGTATTTT	CAWIPGTDTQYF
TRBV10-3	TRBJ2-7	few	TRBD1	TGTGCCATCAGCGGGACAGGGTCAGACTACGAGCAGTACTTC	CAISGTGSDYEQYF
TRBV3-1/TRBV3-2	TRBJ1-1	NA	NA	TGTGCCAACAGCCAACGAGGGCTACCTGAAGCTTTCTTT	CANSQRGLPEAFF
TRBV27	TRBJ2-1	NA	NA	TGTGCCAGCAGCCTCCGGGACGGGACTTTAAATGAGCAGTTCTTC	CASSLRDGTLNEQFF
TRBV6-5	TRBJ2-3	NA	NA	TGTGCCAGCAGCGGGTATTACACAGATACGCAGTATTTT	CASSGYYTDTQYF
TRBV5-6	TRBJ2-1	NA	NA	TGTGCCAGCAGCGAGACCGGGACTCCCAATGAGCAGTTCTTC	CASSETGTPNEQFF
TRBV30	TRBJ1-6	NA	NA	TGTGCCTGGAGACAGGGATGGAGTTCACCCCTCCACTTT	CAWRQGWSSPLHF
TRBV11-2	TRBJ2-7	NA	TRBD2	TGTGCCAGCAGCTTAAGCGGGGGGGACCCCTACGAGCAGTACTTC	CASSLSGGDPYEQYF
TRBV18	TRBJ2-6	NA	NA	TGTGCCAGCTCACCGAAGATGAGCTCTGGGGCCAACGTCCTGACTTTC	CASSPKMSSGANVLTF
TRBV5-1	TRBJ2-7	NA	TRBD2	TGCGCCAGCAGCTTGGAGGGGTTAGCGGGGCGGGAAGGATACTTC	CASSLEGLAGREGYF
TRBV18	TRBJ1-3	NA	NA	TGTGCCAGCTCCCTCTTTACCTCGGCAGGGGCCTTCTCTGGAAACACCATATATTTT	CASSLFTSAGAFSGNTIYF